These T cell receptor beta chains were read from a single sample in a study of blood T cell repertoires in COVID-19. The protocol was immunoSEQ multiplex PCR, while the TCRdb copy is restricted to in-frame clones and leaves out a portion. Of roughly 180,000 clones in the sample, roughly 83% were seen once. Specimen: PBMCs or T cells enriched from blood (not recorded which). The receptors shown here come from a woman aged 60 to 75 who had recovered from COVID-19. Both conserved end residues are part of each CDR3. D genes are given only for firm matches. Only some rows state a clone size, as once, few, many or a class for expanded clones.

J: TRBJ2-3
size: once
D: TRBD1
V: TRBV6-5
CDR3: CASRAGTGSTDTQYF
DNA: TGTGCCAGCAGAGCTGGGACAGGGAGCACAGATACGCAGTATTTT

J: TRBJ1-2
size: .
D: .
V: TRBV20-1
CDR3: CSASEGTSTFNYGYTF
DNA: TGCAGTGCTAGTGAAGGGACAAGTACTTTTAACTATGGCTACACCTTC

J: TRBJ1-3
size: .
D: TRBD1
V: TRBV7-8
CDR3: CASSLGQGADGNTIYF
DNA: TGTGCCAGCAGCTTAGGACAGGGGGCTGACGGAAACACCATATATTTT

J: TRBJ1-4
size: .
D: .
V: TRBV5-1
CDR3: CASSPGHREALFF
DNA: TGCGCCAGCAGCCCAGGACACAGGGAAGCACTGTTTTTT

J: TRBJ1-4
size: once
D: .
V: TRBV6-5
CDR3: CAGRQTTNEKLFF
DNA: TGTGCCGGCAGACAAACAACTAATGAAAAACTGTTTTTT

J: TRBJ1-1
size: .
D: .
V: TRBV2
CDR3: CASKLQGNTEAFF
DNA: TGTGCCAGCAAACTACAAGGGAACACTGAAGCTTTCTTT

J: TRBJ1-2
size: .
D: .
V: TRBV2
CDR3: CASSEGRGGSYGYTF
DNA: TGTGCCAGCAGCGAAGGACGGGGGGGGAGCTATGGCTACACCTTC

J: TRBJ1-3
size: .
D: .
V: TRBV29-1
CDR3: CSVAWTAGNTIYF
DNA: TGCAGCGTTGCCTGGACAGCCGGAAACACCATATATTTT

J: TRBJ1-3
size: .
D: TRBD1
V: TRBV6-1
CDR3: CASSAPGQEAFSGNTIYF
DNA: TGTGCCAGCAGTGCCCCAGGACAGGAGGCTTTCTCTGGAAACACCATATATTTT

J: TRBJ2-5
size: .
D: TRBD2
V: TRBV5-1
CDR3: CASSTSGSMMETQYF
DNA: TGCGCCAGCAGCACAAGCGGGAGCATGATGGAGACCCAGTACTTC

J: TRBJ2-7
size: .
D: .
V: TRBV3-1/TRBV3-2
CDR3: CASSGASYEQYF
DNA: TGTGCCAGTTCAGGGGCGTCCTACGAGCAGTACTTC

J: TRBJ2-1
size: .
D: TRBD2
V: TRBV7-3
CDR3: CASSLGGGAREQFF
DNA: TGTGCCAGCAGCTTAGGCGGGGGGGCCCGTGAGCAGTTCTTC

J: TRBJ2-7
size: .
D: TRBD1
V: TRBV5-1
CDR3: CASSLAGTGFYEQYF
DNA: TGCGCCAGCAGCTTGGCCGGGACAGGCTTCTACGAGCAGTACTTC

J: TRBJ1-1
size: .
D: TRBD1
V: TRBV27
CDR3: CASRDRDLMNTEAFF
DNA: TGTGCCAGCAGGGACAGGGATTTGATGAACACTGAAGCTTTCTTT

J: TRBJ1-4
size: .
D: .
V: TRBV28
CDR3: CASSLLGAVNEKLFF
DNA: TGTGCCAGCAGTTTATTGGGGGCTGTTAATGAAAAACTGTTTTTT

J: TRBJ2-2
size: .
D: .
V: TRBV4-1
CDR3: CASSQDAQDPGRWRRGTGELFF
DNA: TGCGCCAGCAGCCAAGATGCGCAAGACCCCGGACGGTGGCGGCGAGGGACCGGGGAGCTGTTTTTT

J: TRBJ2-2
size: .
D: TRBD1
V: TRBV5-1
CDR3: CASSSGPGQGGTGELFF
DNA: TGCGCCAGCAGTTCCGGTCCGGGACAGGGTGGCACCGGGGAGCTGTTTTTT

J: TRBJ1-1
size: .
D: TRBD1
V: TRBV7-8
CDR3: CASSWDRANTEAFF
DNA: TGTGCCAGCAGTTGGGACAGGGCGAACACTGAAGCTTTCTTT

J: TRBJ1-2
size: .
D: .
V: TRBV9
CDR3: CASSVLQGGYGYTF
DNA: TGTGCCAGCAGCGTCCTCCAGGGTGGCTATGGCTACACCTTC

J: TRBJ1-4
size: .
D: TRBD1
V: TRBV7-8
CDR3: CASSLETGGHEKLFF
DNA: TGTGCCAGCAGCTTAGAGACAGGGGGCCATGAAAAACTGTTTTTT

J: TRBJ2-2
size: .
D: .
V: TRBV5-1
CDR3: CASSSRLTGELFF
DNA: TGCGCCAGCAGCAGCAGGCTAACCGGGGAGCTGTTTTTT

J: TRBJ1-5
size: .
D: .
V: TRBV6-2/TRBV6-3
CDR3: CASSEGWQPQHF
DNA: TGTGCCAGCAGTGAGGGCTGGCAGCCCCAGCATTTT

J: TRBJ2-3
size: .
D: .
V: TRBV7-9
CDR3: CASSIRDYTQYF
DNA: TGTGCCAGCAGCATCAGGGACTATACGCAGTATTTT

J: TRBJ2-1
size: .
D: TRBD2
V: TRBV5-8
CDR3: CASSLALAGVYNEQFF
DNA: TGTGCCAGCAGCTTGGCGCTAGCGGGCGTCTACAATGAGCAGTTCTTC

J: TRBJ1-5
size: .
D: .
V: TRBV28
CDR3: CASSLTGFYSNQPQHF
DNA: TGTGCCAGCAGTTTAACGGGGTTCTATAGCAATCAGCCCCAGCATTTT

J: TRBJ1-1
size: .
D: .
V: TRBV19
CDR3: CASRKGMRDTEAFF
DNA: TGTGCCAGTAGGAAAGGGATGAGGGACACTGAAGCTTTCTTT

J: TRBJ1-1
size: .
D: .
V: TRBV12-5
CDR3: CASGLREEAFF
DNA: TGTGCTAGTGGTTTGAGGGAGGAAGCTTTCTTT

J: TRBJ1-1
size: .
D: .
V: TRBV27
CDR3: CASSGGPSTEAFF
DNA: TGTGCCAGCAGTGGGGGCCCAAGCACTGAAGCTTTCTTT

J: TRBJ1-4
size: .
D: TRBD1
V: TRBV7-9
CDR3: CASSPRQGDNEKLFF
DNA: TGTGCCAGCAGCCCGCGACAGGGCGATAATGAAAAACTGTTTTTT

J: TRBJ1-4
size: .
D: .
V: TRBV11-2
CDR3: CASSGVRQRRGKLFF
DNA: TGTGCCAGCAGCGGGGTGCGGCAACGCCGGGGGAAACTGTTTTTT

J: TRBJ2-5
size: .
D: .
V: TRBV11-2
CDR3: CASSFGQLETQYF
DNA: TGTGCCAGCAGCTTTGGACAACTCGAGACCCAGTACTTC

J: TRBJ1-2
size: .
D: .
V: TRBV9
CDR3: CASSVVGGRDGYTF
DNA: TGTGCCAGCAGCGTAGTAGGAGGGAGAGATGGCTACACCTTC

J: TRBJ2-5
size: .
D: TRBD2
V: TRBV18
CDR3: CASSPGGGETQYF
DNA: TGTGCCAGCTCACCGGGCGGGGGAGAGACCCAGTACTTC

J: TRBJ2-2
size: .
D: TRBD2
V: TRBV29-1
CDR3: CSGQTSGGLTGELFF
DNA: TGCAGCGGTCAGACTAGCGGGGGCCTCACCGGGGAGCTGTTTTTT

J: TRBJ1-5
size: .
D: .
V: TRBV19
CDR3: CASSKQGGQPQHF
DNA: TGTGCCAGTAGTAAACAGGGAGGGCAGCCCCAGCATTTT

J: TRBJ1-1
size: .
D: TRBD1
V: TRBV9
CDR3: CASSVDGTGAINTEAFF
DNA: TGTGCCAGCAGCGTAGATGGGACAGGGGCGATTAACACTGAAGCTTTCTTT

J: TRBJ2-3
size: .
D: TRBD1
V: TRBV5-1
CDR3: CASSPNHRGSDTQYF
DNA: TGCGCCAGCAGCCCCAATCACAGGGGTTCAGATACGCAGTATTTT

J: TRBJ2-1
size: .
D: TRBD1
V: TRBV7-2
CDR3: CASSLGDRPARRFF
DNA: TGTGCCAGCAGTCTCGGGGACAGGCCAGCTCGGCGGTTCTTC

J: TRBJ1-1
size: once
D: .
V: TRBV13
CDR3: CASSLGSGFYGTEAFF
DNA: TGTGCCAGCAGCTTAGGTTCCGGGTTCTATGGCACTGAAGCTTTCTTT

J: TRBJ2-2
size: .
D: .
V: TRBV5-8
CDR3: CASSRRVAGELFF
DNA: TGTGCCAGCAGCAGGAGGGTTGCCGGGGAGCTGTTTTTT

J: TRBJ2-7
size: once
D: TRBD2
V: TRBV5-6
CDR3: CASSPGLAGTYEQYF
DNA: TGTGCCAGCAGCCCCGGACTAGCGGGTACCTACGAGCAGTACTTC